The entry that follows covers one TCR beta chain sequence. Antigen unknown. This entry comes from a study of cytomegalovirus exposure and HLA in healthy donors. Study summary: From donors who were HLA-typed, an early data release held around 85 million unique TCRs. Study-wide results and limits: It was likely that a cluster of highly shared sequence variants was a sequencing artifact. Rare TCR sequences dominated, though some public TCRs recurred in many donors. The study listed around 150 cytomegalovirus-associated TCR beta chains.

The PCR used 60 Vbeta and 13 Jbeta primers. The table came from immunoSEQ multiplex PCR; TCRdb's copy has only in-frame clones and leaves some out. Among roughly 200,000 clones listed, 80% to 90% were seen once. Germline V CDR1 and CDR2: MDHEN, SYDVKM. V lost 5 bases to trimming and J lost 1 base, with 14 bases between them. The CDR3 runs 15 residues. Sequencing was performed on PBMCs. The genes are TRBV28 and TRBJ1-2, with D possibly being TRBD1 (6 bases). The sequence came from a man aged 40-49 years in good health and CMV-seropositive. The CDR3 spells CASSQRTVLNYGYTF. In nucleotides, the CDR3 is TGTGCCAGCAGTCAGAGGACAGTCCTTAACTATGGCTACACCTTC.